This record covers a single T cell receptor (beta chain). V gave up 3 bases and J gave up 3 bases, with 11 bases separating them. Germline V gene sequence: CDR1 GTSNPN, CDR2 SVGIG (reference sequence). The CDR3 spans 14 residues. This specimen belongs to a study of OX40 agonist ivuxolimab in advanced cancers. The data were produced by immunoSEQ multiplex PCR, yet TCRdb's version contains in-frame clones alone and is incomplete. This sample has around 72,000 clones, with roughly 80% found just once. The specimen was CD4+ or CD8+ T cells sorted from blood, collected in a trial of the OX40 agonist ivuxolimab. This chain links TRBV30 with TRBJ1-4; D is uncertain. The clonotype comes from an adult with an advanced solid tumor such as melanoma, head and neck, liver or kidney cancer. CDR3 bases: TGTGCCTGGAGAGGTGGGCTGCCTAATGAAAAACTGTTTTTT. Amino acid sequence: CAWRGGLPNEKLFF.